One sample yielded the 26 T cell receptor beta chains listed below, sequenced in a study of Graves' ophthalmopathy and Graves' hyperthyroidism. The authors amplified TCR beta CDR3 regions from RNA transcripts. Second-round multiplex PCR followed a first-round RT-PCR using HTBI primers. TCRdb used MiXCR to reprocess the multiplex PCR reads, holding one entry per CDR3 protein. This repertoire shows fewer than 250,000 distinct CDR3 sequences, roughly 27% found once; its top ten account for about 8.2%. The sample comprised peripheral blood. The receptors come from a man aged 45 to 65 with Graves' ophthalmopathy.

The chain links TRBV30 to TRBJ2-7, with 12 bases aligning to TRBD2. CDR3 length: 13 amino acids. Germline V CDR1 and CDR2: GTSNPN, SVGIG (reference sequence). J was trimmed by 7 bases and V by 1 base; bases with no gene match: 2. CDR3 sequence: CAWSGGTSGEQYF. The CDR3 nucleotides are TGTGCCTGGAGTGGCGGGACTAGCGGGGAGCAGTACTTC.

The J gene is TRBJ2-7, the V gene TRBV20-1; 9 bases are a match to TRBD2. The junction had 9 bases not matched to a gene; V was cut back by 0 bases and J by 3 bases. From germline, CDR1 is DFQATT and CDR2 SNEGSKA (reference sequence). The length of the CDR3 is 16 residues. CDR3 in DNA: TGCAGTGCTAGAGATCACAGGGCTAGCGGGGTCTACGAGCAGTACTTC. It is translated as CSARDHRASGVYEQYF.

The chain couples TRBV12-3 or TRBV12-4 to TRBJ2-7; 7 bases fit TRBD1. J gave up 9 bases and V 4 bases, and 12 bases lay outside the gene matches. CDR3 length equals 14 residues. The CDR3 loop is CASSYRQGRMGQYF. CDR3 sequence (DNA): TGTGCCAGCAGTTACCGACAGGGCCGAATGGGGCAGTACTTC.

This sequence joins TRBV15 and TRBJ1-1; D is undetermined. The CDR3 spans 13 residues. Looked up from germline, CDR1 is LNHNV and CDR2 is YYDKDF (reference sequence). V was trimmed by 3 bases and J by 0 bases, leaving 5 bases between them. In DNA, the CDR3 is TGTGCCACCAGCAGGGTAATGAACACTGAAGCTTTCTTT. Translating it yields CATSRVMNTEAFF.

This clonotype was picked up many times. V gene TRBV7-8 combines with J gene TRBJ2-7, with TRBD1 as a possible D gene (6 bases). Per germline, CDR1 SGHVS and CDR2 FQNEAQ. The CDR3 is made up of 15 amino acids. V was pared by 5 bases and J by 0 bases, with 14 bases between. This CDR3 is CASSPRRGISYEQYF. The DNA of the CDR3 is TGTGCCAGCAGCCCCCGCAGGGGTATCTCCTACGAGCAGTACTTC.

The chain employs TRBV6-2 or TRBV6-3 and TRBJ1-1; weak D call: TRBD1 (5 bases). V was shortened by 5 bases and J by 5 bases, with 24 bases between the two germline ends. The CDR3 sequence is 17 residues long. The germline V gene has CDR1 MNHEY and CDR2 SVGEGT. The CDR3 sequence: CASSPSSSGGKGTEAFF. The CDR3 bases are TGTGCCAGCAGTCCCTCCTCGTCGGGGGGGAAAGGGACTGAAGCTTTCTTT.

This clonotype was observed many times. CDR3 nucleotide sequence: TGTGCCAGCAGAGGGGACAGTCTGGTCGGCTACACCTTC. The encoded protein is CASRGDSLVGYTF. This sequence joins TRBV27 and TRBJ1-2, with 7 nucleotides matching TRBD1. The length of the CDR3 is 13 residues. Trimming at V came to 6 bases and at J to 8 bases, leaving 9 bases not matched to a gene. In germline, CDR1 is MNHEY, CDR2 SMNVEV (reference sequence).

This clonotype was observed many times. This chain joins TRBV12-3 or TRBV12-4 and TRBJ2-5, with a weak D call TRBD2 (6 bases). V lost 6 bases and J lost 6, with 8 bases in between. The length of the CDR3 is 11 residues. This CDR3 reads CASSGGKTQYF. The CDR3 coding sequence is TGTGCCAGCAGCGGAGGGAAGACCCAGTACTTC.

This clonotype was observed many times. The rearrangement links TRBV7-2 to TRBJ1-1; 10 bases line up with TRBD1. Trimming took 4 bases from V and 4 from J; bases not matched to a gene: 3. Per germline, CDR1 SGHTA and CDR2 FQGNSA. CDR3 length: 14 amino acids. The CDR3 nucleotides read TGTGCCAGCAGCTCGCGGACAGGGGGCACTGAAGCTTTCTTT. This sequence encodes CASSSRTGGTEAFF.

This clonotype was recorded at least ten times. This chain links TRBV19 with TRBJ1-1, with TRBD1 matching over 8 bases. Germline assignment: CDR1 LNHDA and CDR2 SQIVND (reference sequence). The CDR3 loop spans 16 amino acids. With 1 base clipped from V and 5 bases from J, the junction kept 9 bases outside the gene matches. The CDR3, as DNA: TGTGCCAGTAGTATAGGCAGGGGGCTTCGTAGGACTGAAGCTTTCTTT. It yields the protein CASSIGRGLRRTEAFF.

This clonotype showed up many times. The chain recombines TRBV25-1 with TRBJ2-2; 9 positions match TRBD2. Germline V lookup: CDR1 MGHDK, CDR2 SYGVNS. V lost 8 bases and J lost 1; bases outside the gene matches: 8. This CDR3 has 16 residues. The CDR3 here is CASRGFSGRNTGELFF. CDR3 sequence (DNA): TGTGCCAGCCGCGGATTTAGCGGGAGGAACACCGGGGAGCTGTTTTTT.

The chain uses TRBV6-5 and TRBJ2-7, with TRBD1 matching over 8 bases. V lost 2 bases, J lost 6 bases, and 6 bases stayed unmatched. Germline V gives CDR1 MNHEY, CDR2 SVGAGI. This CDR3 is built from 14 residues. CDR3 DNA: TGTGCCAGCAGTTACATTGGACAGGGTGGCGAGCAGTACTTC. As protein: CASSYIGQGGEQYF.

The gene calls are TRBV7-2 and TRBJ2-2; 9 bases line up with TRBD2. Trimming took 0 bases from V and 7 from J; bases not matched to a gene: 3. CDR1 and CDR2 (germline): SGHTA, FQGNSA. The CDR3 consists of 15 residues. DNA for the CDR3: TGTGCCAGCAGCTTAGCGACTAGCGGACGCGGGGAGCTGTTTTTT. It encodes CASSLATSGRGELFF.

V usage is TRBV28 and J usage is TRBJ1-1; D gene uncertain. Germline CDR1 reads MDHEN; CDR2 reads SYDVKM. Trimming took off 5 bases at V and 3 bases at J, with 13 bases between the two ends. This CDR3 comprises 14 residues. CDR3 coding DNA: TGTGCCAGCAGTCGTAGGTCTGGGGACACTGAAGCTTTCTTT. This encodes CASSRRSGDTEAFF.

Ten or more counts support this clonotype. This chain uses TRBV11-2 with TRBJ1-3; D gene unclear. Germline-derived CDR1 and CDR2 are SGHAT and FQNNGV. The V and J ends lost 3 bases and 9 bases respectively, with 15 bases between them. The length of the CDR3 is 14 residues. The CDR3 loop reads CASSLAGRAGTIYF. The CDR3 nucleotides are TGTGCCAGCAGCTTGGCCGGGAGGGCCGGCACCATATATTTT.

There are many counts of this clonotype. The chain employs TRBV28 and TRBJ2-7; 8 bases map to TRBD2. V shed 8 bases, J shed 2 bases, and the junction held 14 bases outside the gene matches. There are 16 residues in the CDR3. The germline V gene encodes CDR1 MDHEN and CDR2 SYDVKM. The CDR3 DNA follows: TGTGCCAGCTCCCACCCCACCGGGACTAGGCCCTACGAGCAGTACTTC. Its protein is CASSHPTGTRPYEQYF.

Only a few counts were recorded for this clonotype. The chain uses TRBV2 and TRBJ2-7, with unresolved D. V gave up 4 bases and J gave up 2 bases, with 12 bases separating them. This CDR3 has 14 amino acids. Looked up from germline, CDR1 is SNHLY and CDR2 is FYNNEI. CDR3 coding DNA: TGTGCCAGCAGTGGGACCACCAAAACCTACGAGCAGTACTTC. This encodes CASSGTTKTYEQYF.

Worth noting for this clonotype: Germline is not matched at one junction end, which may reflect a read error. V and J are TRBV27 and TRBJ1-1; D not certain. The CDR3 is made up of 15 amino acids. CDR1 MNHEY and CDR2 SMNVEV come from the germline V gene (reference sequence). The CDR3 is CASTPHLTKNAEAFF. The CDR3 region has the DNA TGTGCCAGCACCCCCCACTTGACAAAGAACGCTGAAGCTTTCTTT.

This clonotype was observed a handful of times. The rearrangement links TRBV7-2 to TRBJ2-4; 9 nucleotides line up with TRBD2. The V gene end was trimmed by 1 base and the J gene end by 6 bases; junction bases not matched to a gene: 4. CDR3 size: 15 residues. The germline CDR1 and CDR2 sequences are SGHTA and FQGNSA. CDR3 loop: CASSLGLAEGNIQYF. CDR3 in DNA: TGTGCCAGCAGCTTAGGACTAGCGGAGGGAAACATTCAGTACTTC.

Ten or more counts support this clonotype. CDR3 nucleotide sequence: TGTGCCAGCAGTGAACGTCCTGATCAGCCCCAGCATTTT. This gives the protein CASSERPDQPQHF. The V and J genes are TRBV6-1 and TRBJ1-5; D is unresolved. The CDR3 covers 13 residues. Germline V lookup: CDR1 MNHNS, CDR2 SASEGT. V lost 2 bases and J 5 bases, leaving 7 bases between the germline ends.

This clonotype was seen many times. The rearrangement links TRBV7-2 to TRBJ2-7; D unresolved. CDR1 is SGHTA and CDR2 is FQGNSA in the germline V gene. V dropped 0 bases and J dropped 0 bases, with 9 bases sitting between them. CDR3 length equals 15 residues. CDR3: CASSLAPFLSYEQYF. Written as DNA, the CDR3 is TGTGCCAGCAGCTTAGCCCCGTTCCTCTCCTACGAGCAGTACTTC.

This clonotype was recorded at least ten times. V gene TRBV7-8 combines with J gene TRBJ1-5; 7 bases align to TRBD1. Unmatched junction bases numbered 7, after V lost 1 base and J lost 4 bases. Germline V gene data show CDR1 as SGHVS and CDR2 as FQNEAQ. This CDR3 comprises 16 residues. The CDR3 nucleotides are TGTGCCAGCAGCTTAGGCCGGGACAGACCGAATCAGCCCCAGCATTTT. This sequence encodes CASSLGRDRPNQPQHF.

This clonotype was counted ten times or more. The chain links TRBV19 to TRBJ1-1, with D possibly matching TRBD1 (5 bases). Trimming removed 3 bases from V and 4 bases from J, with 9 bases in between. The CDR3 is made up of 13 amino acids. Looked up from germline, CDR1 is LNHDA and CDR2 is SQIVND (reference sequence). The CDR3 DNA reads as TGTGCCAGTAGTATCCGGGACCGCACTGAAGCTTTCTTT. As protein: CASSIRDRTEAFF.

The CDR3 DNA is TGTGCCAGCAGTTTCACAGGGCGTTTTGGAAACACCATATATTTT. This sequence encodes CASSFTGRFGNTIYF. The V call is TRBV28, the J call TRBJ1-3; a possible D gene is TRBD1 (6 bases). Between the trimmed V and J ends, which lost 3 bases and 3 bases, there was a span of 12 bases. The CDR3 length is 15 residues. The V gene's germline CDR1 is MDHEN and CDR2 SYDVKM.

This clonotype was found many times. The chain carries TRBV13 and TRBJ2-7, with TRBD1 identical over 7 bases. The CDR3 has 14 amino acids. The V segment lost 5 bases and the J segment 3 bases; nucleotides outside the gene matches: 7. Looked up from germline, CDR1 is PRHDT and CDR2 is FYEKMQ (reference sequence). The CDR3 bases are TGTGCCAGCAGCGCCGGGACAGCCTACTACGAGCAGTACTTC. Translation: CASSAGTAYYEQYF.

This clonotype has a count of ten or more. The chain is built from TRBV5-1 and TRBJ1-5; D might be TRBD1 (5 bases). With 4 bases removed from V and 2 bases from J, the gap between germline ends came to 16 bases. The CDR3 runs to 16 residues. Per germline, CDR1 SGHRS and CDR2 YFSETQ. This chain's CDR3 is CASSLGPTGGNQPQHF. DNA of the CDR3: TGCGCCAGCAGCCTGGGACCCACGGGGGGCAATCAGCCCCAGCATTTT.